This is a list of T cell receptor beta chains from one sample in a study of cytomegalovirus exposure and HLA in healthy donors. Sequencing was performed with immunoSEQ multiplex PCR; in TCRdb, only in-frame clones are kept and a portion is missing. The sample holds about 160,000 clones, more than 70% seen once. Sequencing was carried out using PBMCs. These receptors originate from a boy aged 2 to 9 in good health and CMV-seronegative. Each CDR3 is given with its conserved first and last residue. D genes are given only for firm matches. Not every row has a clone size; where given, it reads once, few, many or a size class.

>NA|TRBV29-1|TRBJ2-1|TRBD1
CSVDIGQGAREQFF
TGCAGCGTTGATATCGGACAGGGGGCAAGAGAGCAGTTCTTC
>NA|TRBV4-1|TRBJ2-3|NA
CASSQAWRDTDTQYF
TGCGCCAGCAGCCAAGCTTGGCGGGACACAGATACGCAGTATTTT
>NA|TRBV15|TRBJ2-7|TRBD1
CATSTRNRGSYEQYF
TGTGCCACCAGCACCAGAAACAGGGGATCCTACGAGCAGTACTTC
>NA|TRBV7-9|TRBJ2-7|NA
CASSFTEDYEQYF
TGTGCCAGCAGCTTTACAGAAGACTACGAGCAGTACTTC
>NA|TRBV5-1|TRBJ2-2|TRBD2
CASSLVAGGSGELFF
TGCGCCAGCAGCTTGGTAGCGGGAGGAAGCGGGGAGCTGTTTTTT
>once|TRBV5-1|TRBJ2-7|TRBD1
CASSSRRQGTYEQYF
TGCGCCAGCAGCTCTAGACGACAGGGCACCTACGAGCAGTACTTC
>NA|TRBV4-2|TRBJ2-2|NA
CASSQESSQGWLTGELFF
TGTGCCAGCAGCCAAGAATCAAGTCAGGGGTGGTTAACCGGGGAGCTGTTTTTT
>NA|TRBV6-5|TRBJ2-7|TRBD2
CASSRPTSGSYEQYF
TGTGCCAGCAGTCGTCCGACTAGCGGATCCTACGAGCAGTACTTC
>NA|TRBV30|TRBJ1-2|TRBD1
CAWSDPRTGNYGYTF
TGTGCCTGGAGTGACCCTCGGACAGGGAACTATGGCTACACCTTC
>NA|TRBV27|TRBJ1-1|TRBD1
CASSSGQGATMNTEAFF
TGTGCCAGCAGTTCCGGACAGGGGGCGACTATGAACACTGAAGCTTTCTTT
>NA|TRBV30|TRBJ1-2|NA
CAWGLSSNYGYTF
TGTGCCTGGGGCCTTAGCAGCAACTATGGCTACACCTTC
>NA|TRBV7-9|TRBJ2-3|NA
CASSSERQFRDTQYF
TGTGCCAGCAGCTCAGAGAGGCAGTTCCGGGATACGCAGTATTTT
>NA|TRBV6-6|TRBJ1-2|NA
CASSYRGSNYGYTF
TGTGCCAGCAGTTACAGAGGATCTAACTATGGCTACACCTTC
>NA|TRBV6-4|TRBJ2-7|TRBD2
CASRTSGCTYEQYF
TGTGCCAGCAGGACTAGCGGGTGTACCTACGAGCAGTACTTC
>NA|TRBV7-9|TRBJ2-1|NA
CASSHQTFYNEQFF
TGTGCCAGCAGCCATCAGACATTTTACAATGAGCAGTTCTTC
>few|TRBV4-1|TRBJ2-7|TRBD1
CASSRGDSYEQYF
TGCGCCAGCAGCCGAGGGGACAGTTACGAGCAGTACTTC
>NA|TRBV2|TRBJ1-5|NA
CASSESAYSNQPQHF
TGTGCCAGCAGTGAATCCGCGTATAGCAATCAGCCCCAGCATTTT
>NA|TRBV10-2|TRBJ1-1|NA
CASSEFQSEAFF
TGCGCCAGCAGTGAGTTCCAGTCTGAAGCTTTCTTT
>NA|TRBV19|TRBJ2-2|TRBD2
CASSTGGLAGTGELFF
TGTGCCAGTAGTACCGGCGGACTAGCGGGGACCGGGGAGCTGTTTTTT
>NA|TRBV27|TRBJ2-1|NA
CASSLLTPRGSYNEQFF
TGTGCCAGCAGTTTATTGACCCCGCGCGGCAGCTACAATGAGCAGTTCTTC
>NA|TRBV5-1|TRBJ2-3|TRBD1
CASSWTGHGDRGTDTQYF
TGCGCCAGCAGCTGGACCGGCCACGGGGACAGGGGCACAGATACGCAGTATTTT
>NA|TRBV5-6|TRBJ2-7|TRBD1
CASSSGQGRSYEQYF
TGTGCCAGCAGCTCCGGACAGGGGAGGTCCTACGAGCAGTACTTC
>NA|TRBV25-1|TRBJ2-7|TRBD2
CASSEAVSSGRYEQYF
TGTGCCAGCAGTGAAGCCGTGTCTAGCGGGAGGTACGAGCAGTACTTC
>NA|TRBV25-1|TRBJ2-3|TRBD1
CASSGLDRVRAQYF
TGTGCCAGCAGTGGACTGGACAGGGTCCGAGCGCAGTATTTT
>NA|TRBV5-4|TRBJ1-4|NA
CASSLGSVHSTNEKLFF
TGTGCCAGCAGCTTGGGATCAGTTCATTCAACTAATGAAAAACTGTTTTTT